Below, 7 T cell receptor beta chains from the same sample are listed, as sequenced in a study of blood T cell repertoires in COVID-19. Here immunoSEQ multiplex PCR was the method, and the copy in TCRdb shows in-frame clones only, minus some. The data hold about 63,000 clones, with 80% to 90% observed a single time. The sample taken for sequencing was PBMCs or T cells enriched from blood (not recorded which). These receptors were collected from a woman aged 40 to 50 with acute COVID-19.

The chain couples TRBV28 to TRBJ1-1; the D gene is possibly TRBD1 (6 bases). The CDR3 runs to 14 residues. Germline V lookup: CDR1 MDHEN, CDR2 SYDVKM. V was shortened by 7 bases and J by 5 bases, with 17 bases between the two germline ends. DNA of the CDR3: TGTGCCAGCACTCTCCCACAGGGTGAAACTGAAGCTTTCTTT. It codes for CASTLPQGETEAFF.

This clone was recorded only once. The chain combines TRBV14 with TRBJ1-4, with D possibly being TRBD1 (6 bases). V lost 0 bases to trimming and J lost 7 bases, with 12 bases between them. The CDR3 covers 15 residues. Germline CDR1 and CDR2: SGHDN and FVKESK. The DNA of the CDR3 is TGTGCCAGCAGCCAAGATCGGGTCAGGGGTGAAAAACTGTTTTTT. This codes for CASSQDRVRGEKLFF.

This clone occurred once. The V and J genes are TRBV24-1 and TRBJ2-7; 9 nucleotides line up with TRBD2. This CDR3 is 14 amino acids long. CDR1 and CDR2 from the germline V gene are KGHDR and SFDVKD. V shed 5 bases and J 7 bases; nucleotides not matched to a gene: 8. For the CDR3, the DNA is TGTGCCACCAGTGCAGCGGGAGGAAGGAGGGAGCAGTACTTC. This encodes CATSAAGGRREQYF.

The J gene is TRBJ2-7, the V gene TRBV29-1, with a tentative D call TRBD2 (5 bases). V lost 7 bases and J lost 0, with 10 bases in between. The CDR3 runs 12 residues. Germline lookup yields CDR1 SQVTM and CDR2 ANQGSEA. The DNA of the CDR3 is TGCAGCGCCCGGGATTCCTCCTACGAGCAGTACTTC. It yields the protein CSARDSSYEQYF.

This clone was seen a handful of times. The rearrangement uses TRBV12-3 or TRBV12-4 and TRBJ1-1, with D perhaps TRBD1 (5 bases). V gave up 7 bases and J gave up 7 bases, with 16 bases separating them. CDR3 length: 13 amino acids. The CDR3: CASTLTGGFEAFF. The CDR3 coding sequence is TGTGCCAGCACCCTCACCGGGGGTTTTGAAGCTTTCTTT.

J is TRBJ1-5 and V is TRBV19; 11 nucleotides line up with TRBD1. The trim removed 5 bases at V and 7 bases at J, leaving 10 bases unmatched. The CDR3 spans 16 residues. Germline lookup yields CDR1 LNHDA and CDR2 SQIVND (reference sequence). CDR3: CASSYRTGGAGQPQHF. In DNA, the CDR3 is TGTGCCAGTAGTTATCGGACAGGGGGCGCCGGGCAGCCCCAGCATTTT.

The chain links TRBV14 to TRBJ1-5; D remains ambiguous. V was trimmed by 10 bases and J by 1 base, leaving 8 bases between them. This CDR3 has 12 residues. Germline V CDR1 and CDR2: SGHDN, FVKESK. In DNA, the CDR3 is TGTGCCAAAGCCCCGAGCAATCAGCCCCAGCATTTT. Amino acids: CAKAPSNQPQHF.